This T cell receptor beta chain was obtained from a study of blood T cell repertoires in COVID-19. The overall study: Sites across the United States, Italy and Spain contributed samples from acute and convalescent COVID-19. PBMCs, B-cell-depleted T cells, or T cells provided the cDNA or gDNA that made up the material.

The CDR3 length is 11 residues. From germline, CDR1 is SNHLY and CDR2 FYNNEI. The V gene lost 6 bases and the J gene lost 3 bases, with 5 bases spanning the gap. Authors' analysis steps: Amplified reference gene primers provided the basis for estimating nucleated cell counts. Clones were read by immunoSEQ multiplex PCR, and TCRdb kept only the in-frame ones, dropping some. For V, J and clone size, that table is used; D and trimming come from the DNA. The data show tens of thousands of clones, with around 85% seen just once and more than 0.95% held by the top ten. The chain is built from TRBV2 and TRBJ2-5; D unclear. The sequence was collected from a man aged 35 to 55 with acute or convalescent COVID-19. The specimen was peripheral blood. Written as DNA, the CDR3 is TGTGCCAGCAGCCAAAAAGAGACCCAGTACTTC. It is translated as CASSQKETQYF. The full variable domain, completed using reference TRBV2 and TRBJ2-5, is EPEVTQTPSHQVTQMGQEVILRCVPISNHLYFYWYRQILGQKVEFLVSFYNNEISEKSEIFDDQFSVERPDGSNFTLKIRSTKLEDSAMYFCASSQKETQYFGPGTRLLVL.